These 31 T cell receptor beta chains share one sample of origin, sequenced in a study of blood T cell repertoires in COVID-19. The method was immunoSEQ multiplex PCR; TCRdb's version includes in-frame clones alone and lacks a portion of them. The data hold about 250,000 clones, with roughly 83% observed a single time. Sequencing was performed on peripheral blood. These TCRs come from a man of 80 years or more with acute or convalescent COVID-19.

The chain links TRBV5-1 to TRBJ1-4; 7 bases line up with TRBD1. The CDR3 totals 15 residues. Germline trimming cut 4 bases from V and 6 bases from J; bases unmatched to any gene: 9. Germline CDR1 reads SGHRS; CDR2 reads YFSETQ. CDR3 residues: CASSLTTGRDEKLFF. The CDR3 bases are TGCGCCAGCAGCCTAACGACAGGGCGGGATGAAAAACTGTTTTTT.

V and J are TRBV5-6 and TRBJ1-6; 8 nucleotides align to TRBD1. Germline trimming cut 4 bases from V and 4 bases from J; bases unmatched to any gene: 10. There are 17 residues in the CDR3. Germline CDR1 SGHDT, CDR2 YYEEEE. In nucleotides, the CDR3 is TGTGCCAGCAGCATCGCCCCCCGACAGGGGTATAATTCACCCCTCCACTTT. Amino acids: CASSIAPRQGYNSPLHF.

V is TRBV7-9 and J is TRBJ2-5; D perhaps matches TRBD1 (5 bases). CDR1 and CDR2 (germline): SEHNR, FQNEAQ (reference sequence). V shed 3 bases and J shed 3 bases, with 11 bases lying between them. This CDR3 is 14 amino acids long. The CDR3 reads CASSFRVREETQYF. The CDR3 DNA is TGTGCCAGCAGCTTTCGGGTCAGGGAAGAGACCCAGTACTTC.

In its sample, this clone was seen once. The chain combines TRBV14 with TRBJ2-7, with 9 positions matching TRBD2. The CDR3 extends over 16 amino acids. The V and J ends lost 0 bases and 8 bases, in that order; junction bases with no gene match: 11. The germline V gene has CDR1 SGHDN and CDR2 FVKESK. The DNA of the CDR3 is TGTGCCAGCAGCCAAGATCTTTTTAGCGGGAGATTCCAGCAGTACTTC. Its translation: CASSQDLFSGRFQQYF.

Of note for this clone: Germline is not matched at one junction end, which may reflect a read error. The chain couples TRBV24-1 to TRBJ1-5; weak D call: TRBD1 (6 bases). The CDR3 is 17 residues long. The germline gives CDR1 KGHDR, CDR2 SFDVKD. The CDR3 DNA reads as TGTGCCACCAGCGATTCAGAGAGGGGGGAGGGAAATCAGCCCCAGCATTTT. The encoded protein is CATSDSERGEGNQPQHF.

The chain links TRBV6-6 to TRBJ2-7; TRBD1 aligns across 11 bases. The CDR3 loop spans 15 amino acids. Germline V lookup: CDR1 MNHNY, CDR2 SVGAGI (reference sequence). Trimming removed 5 bases from V and 4 bases from J; junction bases left unmatched: 7. The DNA for the CDR3 is TGTGCCAGCAGTACTTCCGGGACAGGGGGGTACGAGCAGTACTTC. It encodes CASSTSGTGGYEQYF.

This sequence joins TRBV5-1 and TRBJ2-7, with a tentative D call TRBD1 (6 bases). Germline V lookup: CDR1 SGHRS, CDR2 YFSETQ. This CDR3 has 14 amino acids. V lost 2 bases and J lost 3, with 12 bases in between. The CDR3 region has the DNA TGCGCCAGCAGCTTTACAGGGTGGGGCTACGAGCAGTACTTC. This codes for CASSFTGWGYEQYF.

The rearrangement joins TRBV18 to TRBJ2-7; TRBD2 agrees at 12 bases. From germline, CDR1 is KGHSH and CDR2 LQKENI. The CDR3 has 16 residues. With 3 bases clipped from V and 3 bases from J, the junction kept 6 bases outside the gene matches. The CDR3 region is CASSPMTSGSIYEQYF. Written as DNA, the CDR3 is TGTGCCAGCTCACCCATGACTAGCGGGAGTATCTACGAGCAGTACTTC. The entire variable domain, with the rest obtained from reference TRBV18 and TRBJ2-7, is as follows: NAGVMQNPRHLVRRRGQEARLRCSPMKGHSHVYWYRQLPEEGLKFMVYLQKENIIDESGMPKERFSAEFPKEGPSILRIQQVVRGDSAAYFCASSPMTSGSIYEQYFGPGTRLTVT.

The V gene is TRBV6-5, the J gene TRBJ1-3; TRBD1 matches at 7 bases. The CDR3 is 15 amino acids. Germline V gives CDR1 MNHEY, CDR2 SVGAGI. Trimming removed 6 bases from V and 6 bases from J; junction bases left unmatched: 11. The CDR3 sequence is CASSLQGRSVNTIYF. The CDR3 DNA reads as TGTGCCAGCAGCCTACAGGGGCGAAGCGTAAACACCATATATTTT.

This clone was seen a single time. The gene calls are TRBV2 and TRBJ1-4; possible D gene TRBD1, 5 bases. The germline V gene encodes CDR1 SNHLY and CDR2 FYNNEI. This CDR3 contains 12 residues. The V and J ends lost 11 bases and 3 bases respectively, with 10 bases between them. CDR3 DNA sequence: TGTGCCCGGGGAGGGGCTAATGAAAAACTGTTTTTT. This translates into CARGGANEKLFF. The variable domain in full, completed from reference TRBV2 and TRBJ1-4, reads EPEVTQTPSHQVTQMGQEVILRCVPISNHLYFYWYRQILGQKVEFLVSFYNNEISEKSEIFDDQFSVERPDGSNFTLKIRSTKLEDSAMYFCARGGANEKLFFGSGTQLSVL.

This clone has more than one count but fewer than ten. V usage is TRBV10-1 and J usage is TRBJ1-1; tentatively, D is TRBD1 (5 bases). There are 14 residues in the CDR3. Trimming removed 6 bases at V and 4 bases at J, with 15 bases between. Germline V lookup: CDR1 WNHNN, CDR2 SYGVQD (reference sequence). The CDR3 reads CASRPDSRGTEAFF. CDR3 nucleotide sequence: TGCGCCAGCAGACCCGACAGCCGTGGCACTGAAGCTTTCTTT.

A single count supports this clone. Here the CDR3 reads CASSSPGLAGAVDTQYF. The CDR3 bases are TGTGCCAGCAGCTCCCCAGGACTAGCGGGAGCGGTAGATACGCAGTATTTT. This rearrangement joins TRBV13 to TRBJ2-3; 13 bases are a match to TRBD2. This CDR3 has 17 amino acids. J gave up 5 bases and V 4 bases, and 9 bases lay outside the gene matches. Germline lookup yields CDR1 PRHDT and CDR2 FYEKMQ (reference sequence).

CDR3 nucleotide sequence: TGTGCCAGCAGCCAAGATATATCCAGGGGGTCAGAGGGCTACACCTTC. Residues: CASSQDISRGSEGYTF. This chain joins TRBV3-1 (or the pseudogene TRBV3-2) and TRBJ1-2, with TRBD1 matching over 7 bases. This CDR3 is 16 amino acids long. CDR1 and CDR2 from the germline V gene are LGHDT and YNNKEL (reference sequence). Trimming removed 0 bases from V and 8 bases from J; junction bases left unmatched: 12.

This chain connects TRBV10-3 to TRBJ2-2, with D possibly being TRBD2 (5 bases). V gave up 6 bases and J gave up 1 base, with 18 bases separating them. Germline V CDR1 and CDR2: ENHRY, SYGVKD. The CDR3 contains 17 residues. The CDR3 loop is CAIRPTTARLNTGELFF. CDR3 sequence (DNA): TGTGCCATCAGGCCGACTACGGCGAGGTTGAACACCGGGGAGCTGTTTTTT.

The chain has TRBV7-8 and TRBJ2-5; 7 nucleotides match TRBD2. In germline, CDR1 is SGHVS, CDR2 FQNEAQ. V lost 4 bases, J lost 3 bases, and 5 bases stayed unmatched. The CDR3 is 14 residues long. The CDR3: CASSSRRGEETQYF. The CDR3 coding sequence is TGTGCCAGCAGCTCCCGCCGGGGGGAAGAGACCCAGTACTTC.

The chain joins TRBV7-2 to TRBJ2-7; D is ambiguous. CDR1 is SGHTA, CDR2 FQGNSA, per germline. The CDR3 length is 14 residues. The V gene lost 7 bases and the J gene lost 0 bases, with 13 bases spanning the gap. The CDR3 sequence is CASIPNSDSYEQYF. CDR3 DNA: TGTGCCAGCATTCCTAACTCTGACTCCTACGAGCAGTACTTC.

CDR3 in DNA: TGTGCCAGTAGTATCCCGACAGGGCGATCTGGAAACACCATATATTTT. It is translated as CASSIPTGRSGNTIYF. The chain has TRBV19 and TRBJ1-3; 7 bases align to TRBD1. Germline V gene data show CDR1 as LNHDA and CDR2 as SQIVND (reference sequence). V trimming: 3 bases; J trimming: 1 base; junction bases outside the gene matches: 6. CDR3 length: 16 residues.

The chain joins TRBV3-1 (or the pseudogene TRBV3-2) to TRBJ2-7, with D unclear. This CDR3 has 14 amino acids. Germline V lookup: CDR1 LGHDT, CDR2 YNNKEL (reference sequence). V lost 1 base to trimming and J lost 6 bases, with 13 bases between them. CDR3 sequence reads: CASSQGPYLAEQYF. The CDR3 DNA sequence: TGTGCCAGCAGCCAAGGGCCATATCTCGCCGAGCAGTACTTC.

The rearrangement links TRBV28 to TRBJ1-3; 7 nucleotides align to TRBD1. In germline, CDR1 is MDHEN, CDR2 SYDVKM. V lost 1 base to trimming and J lost 4 bases; unmatched junction nucleotides: 10. CDR3 length equals 17 residues. CDR3 nucleotide sequence: TGTGCCAGCAGTTTATATTCACAGGGGCACTCCGGAAACACCATATATTTT. Translated: CASSLYSQGHSGNTIYF.

The chain has TRBV6-2 or TRBV6-3 and TRBJ2-7, with TRBD2 identical over 8 bases. The CDR3 is 13 residues long. Per germline, CDR1 MNHEY and CDR2 SVGEGT. The junction had 8 bases not matched to a gene; V was cut back by 4 bases and J by 9 bases. The CDR3 here is CASSLSGLVRQYF. CDR3 bases: TGTGCCAGCAGTTTATCGGGACTAGTGCGGCAGTACTTC.

The chain combines TRBV19 with TRBJ1-5, with D perhaps TRBD1 (5 bases). V lost 5 bases to trimming and J lost 7 bases, with 27 bases between them. The germline V gene encodes CDR1 LNHDA and CDR2 SQIVND (reference sequence). The CDR3 covers 18 residues. The CDR3 DNA reads as TGTGCCAGTAGTCCAGAGCACGGCGGGGCGCGGTTTGGGCAGCCCCAGCATTTT. The encoded protein is CASSPEHGGARFGQPQHF.

The chain recombines TRBV18 with TRBJ2-3; D possibly corresponds to TRBD2 (5 bases). This CDR3 comprises 15 residues. V was shortened by 0 bases and J by 5 bases, with 12 bases between the two germline ends. CDR1 is KGHSH, CDR2 LQKENI, per germline. CDR3 nucleotide sequence: TGTGCCAGCTCACCACCTCTTCGGGGAAGAGATACGCAGTATTTT. Translating it yields CASSPPLRGRDTQYF.

The chain is built from TRBV10-1 and TRBJ1-1, with 8 bases aligning to TRBD1. Germline CDR1 is WNHNN and CDR2 is SYGVQD (reference sequence). The CDR3 covers 13 residues. The V segment lost 6 bases and the J segment 3 bases; nucleotides outside the gene matches: 3. CDR3 coding DNA: TGCGCCAGCAGAGGACAGGGTCACACTGAAGCTTTCTTT. It yields the protein CASRGQGHTEAFF.

In the case of this clone: One end of the junction varies from germline; a read error may be responsible. The chain uses TRBV7-2 and TRBJ2-1; 7 bases are shared with TRBD1. Germline CDR1 and CDR2: SGHTA and FQGNSA. This CDR3 is built from 16 residues. The CDR3 DNA reads as TGTGCCAGCAGCTTAGAAGGGGGCTCGTTCTACGATGAGCAGTTCTTC. Translated, it gives CASSLEGGSFYDEQFF.

This clone was seen a few times. J is TRBJ2-7 and V is TRBV30; perhaps TRBD1 as D (6 bases). The V gene lost 5 bases and the J gene lost 0 bases, with 8 bases spanning the gap. CDR3 size: 12 residues. The V gene's germline CDR1 is GTSNPN and CDR2 SVGIG (reference sequence). DNA of the CDR3: TGTGCCTGGGGGGACAACTCCTACGAGCAGTACTTC. It translates to CAWGDNSYEQYF.

V gene TRBV15 combines with J gene TRBJ1-5; D uncertain. Trimming cost V 2 bases and J 1 base, with 6 bases left between them. Germline loops: CDR1 LNHNV, CDR2 YYDKDF (reference sequence). The CDR3 contains 14 residues. The CDR3 nucleotides read TGTGCCACCAGCAGACAGGTGAGCAATCAGCCCCAGCATTTT. Protein: CATSRQVSNQPQHF.

The gene calls are TRBV5-4 and TRBJ2-7; TRBD2 agrees at 8 bases. The CDR3 consists of 16 residues. Trimming took 0 bases from V and 2 from J; bases not matched to a gene: 7. CDR1 is SGHNT and CDR2 is YYREEE in the germline V gene (reference sequence). The CDR3 region has the DNA TGTGCCAGCAGCTTGGAAGGCGGGAGGAAAGCCTACGAGCAGTACTTC. As protein: CASSLEGGRKAYEQYF. Full variable domain (remainder filled in from reference TRBV5-4 and TRBJ2-7): ETGVTQSPTHLIKTRGQQVTLRCSSQSGHNTVSWYQQALGQGPQFIFQYYREEENGRGNFPPRFSGLQFPNYSSELNVNALELDDSALYLCASSLEGGRKAYEQYFGPGTRLTVT.

This rearrangement joins TRBV7-9 to TRBJ2-1; 10 bases match TRBD2. V gave up 1 base and J gave up 6 bases; unmatched junction bases: 3. CDR1 is SEHNR, CDR2 FQNEAQ, per germline (reference sequence). The CDR3 contains 15 residues. CDR3 nucleotide sequence: TGTGCCAGCAGCTTAGGAGCGGGAGGGCCCAATGAGCAGTTCTTC. Protein: CASSLGAGGPNEQFF.

The V call is TRBV29-1, the J call TRBJ1-2; possible D gene TRBD1, 6 bases. V lost 0 bases and J lost 8, with 10 bases in between. CDR1 is SQVTM and CDR2 is ANQGSEA in the germline V gene. CDR3 size: 12 residues. CDR3 bases: TGCAGCGTTGAAGACAGGGGTAGAGGCTACACCTTC. Translating gives CSVEDRGRGYTF.

The rearrangement links TRBV19 to TRBJ1-6; D remains unclear. The CDR3 is 17 amino acids. Trimming took 8 bases from V and 0 from J, leaving 17 bases between them. CDR1 is LNHDA, CDR2 SQIVND, per germline (reference sequence). CDR3 residues: CASRPRIQSSYNSPLHF. Written as DNA, the CDR3 is TGTGCCAGTCGTCCGAGAATACAGAGCTCCTATAATTCACCCCTCCACTTT.

The CDR3 DNA sequence: TGTGCCAGCAGTGGAACAGGGTCCTACGAGCAGTACTTC. Its protein is CASSGTGSYEQYF. V usage is TRBV2 and J usage is TRBJ2-7; D is possibly TRBD1 (6 bases). The CDR3 runs to 13 residues. V was pared by 4 bases and J by 1 base, with 8 bases between. The germline gives CDR1 SNHLY, CDR2 FYNNEI.